These T cell receptor beta chains were read from a single sample in a study of blood T cells in healthy people across ages. TCRdb passed the 5' RACE reads through MiXCR, listing each CDR3 protein once. The repertoire holds fewer than 800,000 distinct CDR3 sequences, more than 20% seen once, with 9.4% in the top ten. Separately, the same data were catalogued under a study of T cells of mothers and their children.

The sequenced sample was blood. These TCRs come from a boy younger than 18 in good health. Each CDR3 is given with its conserved first and last residue.

>TRBV27|TRBJ2-1
CASSTLGDEQFF
>TRBV7-2|TRBJ2-5
CASSPQGYGETQYF
>TRBV20-1|TRBJ2-7
CSATSSVSYEQYF
>TRBV7-7|TRBJ2-5
CASSLAYETQETQYF
>TRBV5-8|TRBJ2-2
CASSLGGRRTGELFF
>TRBV5-1|TRBJ2-5
CASSALGTSQKTQYF
>TRBV6-5|TRBJ2-5
CASSYGGGHQETQYF
>TRBV5-1|.
CASSLEVSGSYEQYF
>TRBV5-1|TRBJ2-6
CASSLRGVNSGANVPTF
>TRBV12-3/TRBV12-4|TRBJ2-7
CASSRQESSYEQYF
>TRBV6-1|TRBJ2-7
CASRMGGLAPSSYEQYF
>TRBV3-1|TRBJ2-5
CASSQVDGSYEQHF
>TRBV29-1|TRBJ1-5
CSVVVAGGNQPQHF
>TRBV27|TRBJ2-1
CASVRDRDSYNEQFF
>TRBV7-9|TRBJ2-7
CASVGTGGYEQYF
>TRBV7-8|TRBJ2-1
CASSLSASGINEQFF
>TRBV7-2|TRBJ2-5
CASSQRSGDQETQYF
>TRBV10-3|TRBJ2-7
CAIRTAQLGQGGEQYF
>TRBV3-1|TRBJ1-6
CASSQPTGLGSPLHF
>TRBV7-3|.
CASSLAGATNEQFF
>TRBV4-3|TRBJ2-1
CASSQDYSGGAHNEQFF
>TRBV12-3/TRBV12-4|TRBJ2-5
CASSLGIQGEQYF
>TRBV25-1|TRBJ2-1
CASQGQGVGSSYNEQFF
>TRBV6-2/TRBV6-3|TRBJ2-2
CASSRQGEAGELFF
>TRBV4-1|TRBJ2-7
CASSQGVPSGSFNEQYF
>TRBV20-1|TRBJ2-5
CSALRGETQYF
>TRBV4-3|TRBJ2-3
CASSQSFTDTQYF
>TRBV7-9|TRBJ2-2
CASSPPDKSNTGELFF
>TRBV2|TRBJ1-1
CASREGLKNTEAFF
>TRBV18|TRBJ1-1
CASSEVTATEAFF
>TRBV25-1|TRBJ2-3
CASSEYSVAGSGRADTQYF